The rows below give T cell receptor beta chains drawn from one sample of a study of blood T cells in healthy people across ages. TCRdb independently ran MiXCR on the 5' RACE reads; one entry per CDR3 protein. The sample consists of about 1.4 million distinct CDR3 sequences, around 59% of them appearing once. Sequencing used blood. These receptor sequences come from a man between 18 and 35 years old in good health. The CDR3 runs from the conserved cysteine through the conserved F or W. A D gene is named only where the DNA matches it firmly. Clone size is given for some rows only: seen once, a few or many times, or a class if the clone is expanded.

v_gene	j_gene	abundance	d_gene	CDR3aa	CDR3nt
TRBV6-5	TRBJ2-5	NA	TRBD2	CASSTGGTIQETQYF	TGTGCCAGCAGCACGGGAGGGACCATCCAAGAGACCCAGTACTTC
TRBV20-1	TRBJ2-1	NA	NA	CSASVRWGPTNEQFF	TGCAGTGCGTCCGTCCGCTGGGGGCCCACTAATGAGCAGTTCTTC
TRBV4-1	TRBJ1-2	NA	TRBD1	CASSQDAGQAYGYTF	TGCGCCAGCAGCCAAGATGCAGGACAGGCCTATGGCTACACCTTC
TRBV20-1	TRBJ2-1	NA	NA	CSASHGTRLNEQFF	TGCAGTGCTAGCCATGGTACTAGGCTCAATGAGCAGTTCTTC
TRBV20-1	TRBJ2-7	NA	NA	CNARGSQGLPYEQYF	TGCAATGCTAGAGGGTCGCAGGGGCTCCCCTACGAGCAGTACTTC
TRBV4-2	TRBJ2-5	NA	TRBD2	CASSQDATSGDQETQYF	TGTGCCAGCAGCCAAGATGCGACTAGCGGGGACCAAGAGACCCAGTACTTC
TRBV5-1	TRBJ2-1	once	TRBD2	CASSLVAGGPNPYNEQFF	TGCGCCAGCAGCTTGGTTGCGGGAGGGCCTAATCCTTACAATGAGCAGTTCTTC
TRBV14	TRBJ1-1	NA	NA	CASSPGEYEAFF	TGTGCCAGCAGCCCTGGGGAGTATGAAGCTTTCTTT
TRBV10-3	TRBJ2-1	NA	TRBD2	CAISESGLAGAYNEQFF	TGTGCCATCAGTGAGTCGGGACTAGCGGGGGCCTACAATGAGCAGTTCTTC
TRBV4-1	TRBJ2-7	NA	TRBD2	CASSYGSSGFYEQYF	TGCGCCAGCAGCTATGGCTCTAGCGGATTCTACGAGCAGTACTTC
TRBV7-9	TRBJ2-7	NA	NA	CASSLLEGNEQYF	TGTGCCAGCAGCCTCCTAGAAGGTAACGAGCAGTACTTC
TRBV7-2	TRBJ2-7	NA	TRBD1	CASSLAPMSGGMYEQYF	TGTGCCAGCAGCTTAGCGCCGATGTCAGGGGGTATGTACGAGCAGTACTTC
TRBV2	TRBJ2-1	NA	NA	CASSEARGQRDQQFF	TGTGCCAGCAGTGAAGCGCGGGGGCAGCGGGATCAGCAGTTCTTC
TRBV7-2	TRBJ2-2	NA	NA	CASSLSHPTGELFF	TGTGCCAGCAGCTTATCCCATCCCACCGGGGAGCTGTTTTTT
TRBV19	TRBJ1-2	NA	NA	CACAGRGGLDYGYTF	TGTGCCTGTGCGGGCCGGGGGGGGCTCGACTATGGCTACACCTTC
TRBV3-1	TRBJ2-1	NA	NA	CASSQLRAGELFF	TGTGCCAGCAGCCAACTCCGGGCAGGGGAGCTGTTCTTC
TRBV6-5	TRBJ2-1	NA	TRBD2	CASSSLTSGGYNEQFF	TGTGCCAGCAGTTCCCTCACTAGCGGGGGCTACAATGAGCAGTTCTTC
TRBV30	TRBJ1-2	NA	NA	CAWSEGATPLVNGYTF	TGTGCCTGGAGCGAGGGAGCCACACCCCTGGTTAATGGCTACACCTTC
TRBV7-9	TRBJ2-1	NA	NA	CASSLDQADDEQFF	TGTGCCAGCAGCTTGGATCAAGCGGACGATGAGCAGTTCTTC
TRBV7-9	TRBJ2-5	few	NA	CASSSTERETQYF	TGTGCCAGCAGTAGTACAGAGCGAGAGACCCAGTACTTC
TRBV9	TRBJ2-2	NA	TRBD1	CASSVLDRGNTGELFF	TGTGCCAGCAGCGTACTGGACAGGGGGAACACCGGGGAGCTGTTTTTT
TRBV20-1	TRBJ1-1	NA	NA	CSAGPGANTEAFF	TGCAGTGCTGGACCGGGGGCGAACACTGAAGCTTTCTTT